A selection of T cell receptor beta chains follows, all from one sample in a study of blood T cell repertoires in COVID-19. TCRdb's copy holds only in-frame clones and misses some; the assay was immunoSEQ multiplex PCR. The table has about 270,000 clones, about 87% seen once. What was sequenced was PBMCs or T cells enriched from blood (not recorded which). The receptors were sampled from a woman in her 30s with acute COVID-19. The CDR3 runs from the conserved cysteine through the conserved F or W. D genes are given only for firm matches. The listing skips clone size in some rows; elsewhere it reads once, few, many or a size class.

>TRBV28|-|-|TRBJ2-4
CASRSPGIGTSKNIQYF
TGTGCCAGCAGATCCCCGGGAATAGGTACCTCCAAAAACATTCAGTACTTC
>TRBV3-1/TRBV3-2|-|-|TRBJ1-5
CASSQQGNQPQHF
TGTGCCAGCAGCCAACAGGGCAATCAGCCCCAGCATTTT
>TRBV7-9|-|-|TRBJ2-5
CASSTYGREETQYF
TGTGCCAGCAGCACGTACGGGAGAGAAGAGACCCAGTACTTC
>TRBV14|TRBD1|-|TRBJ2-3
CASSHVDRGVTDTQYF
TGTGCCAGCAGCCATGTTGACAGGGGAGTGACAGATACGCAGTATTTT
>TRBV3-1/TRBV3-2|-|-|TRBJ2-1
CASSQDGGPYNEQFF
TGTGCCAGCAGCCAAGATGGAGGACCCTACAATGAGCAGTTCTTC
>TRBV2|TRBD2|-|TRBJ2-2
CASRLAGVTGELFF
TGTGCCAGCAGACTAGCGGGAGTTACCGGGGAGCTGTTTTTT
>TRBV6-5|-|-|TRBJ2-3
CASSYAGSTDTQYF
TGTGCCAGCAGTTACGCAGGGAGCACAGATACGCAGTATTTT
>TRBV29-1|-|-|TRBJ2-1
CSVDFRADNRDEQFF
TGCAGCGTTGACTTCCGCGCTGATAACAGGGATGAGCAGTTCTTC
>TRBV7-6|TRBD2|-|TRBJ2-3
CASSLGLAGVADTQYF
TGTGCCAGCAGCCTGGGACTAGCGGGAGTTGCAGATACGCAGTATTTT
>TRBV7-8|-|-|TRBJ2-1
CASSLSKTTWEGEQFF
TGTGCCAGCAGCTTATCCAAGACTACCTGGGAAGGTGAGCAGTTCTTC
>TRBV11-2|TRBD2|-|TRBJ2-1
CASSLELAGGPGNEQFF
TGTGCCAGCAGCTTAGAACTAGCGGGAGGGCCGGGCAATGAGCAGTTCTTC
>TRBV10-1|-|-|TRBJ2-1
CASGGERGNEQFF
TGCGCCAGCGGAGGGGAAAGGGGCAATGAGCAGTTCTTC
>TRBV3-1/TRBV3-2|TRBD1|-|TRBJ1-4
CASSQPGQGGEKLFF
TGTGCCAGCAGCCAACCGGGACAGGGGGGTGAAAAACTGTTTTTT
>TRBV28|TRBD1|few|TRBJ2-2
CASSTGTGHTGELFF
TGTGCCAGCAGTACCGGGACAGGGCACACCGGGGAGCTGTTTTTT
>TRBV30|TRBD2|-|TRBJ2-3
CASGLAVQGTQYF
TGTGCCTCAGGACTAGCGGTCCAGGGTACGCAGTATTTT
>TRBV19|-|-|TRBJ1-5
CASSIGGGGQPQHF
TGTGCCAGTAGTATAGGTGGGGGCGGTCAGCCCCAGCATTTT
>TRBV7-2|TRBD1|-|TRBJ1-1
CASSPTDRGLTEAFF
TGTGCCAGCAGCCCGACGGACAGGGGTTTGACTGAAGCTTTCTTT
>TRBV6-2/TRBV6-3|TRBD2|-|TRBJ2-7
CASSYRTGLADYEQYF
TGTGCCAGCAGTTATAGAACCGGACTAGCTGATTACGAGCAGTACTTC
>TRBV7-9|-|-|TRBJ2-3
CASSLGLSTDTQYF
TGTGCCAGCAGCCTAGGACTAAGCACAGATACGCAGTATTTT
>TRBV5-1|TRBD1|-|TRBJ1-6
CASSLKPGQARGWESPLHF
TGCGCCAGCAGCTTGAAACCGGGACAGGCCAGAGGATGGGAATCACCCCTCCACTTT
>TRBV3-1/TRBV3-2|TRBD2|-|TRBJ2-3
CASSRLAGPTDTQYF
TGTGCCAGCAGCCGATTAGCGGGACCCACAGATACGCAGTATTTT
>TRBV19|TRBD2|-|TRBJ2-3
CASSMQGSGNTDTQYF
TGTGCCAGTAGTATGCAGGGTAGCGGGAACACAGATACGCAGTATTTT
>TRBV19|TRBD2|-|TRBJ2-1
CASQKLAGEYNEQFF
TGTGCCAGCCAGAAACTAGCGGGAGAGTACAATGAGCAGTTCTTC
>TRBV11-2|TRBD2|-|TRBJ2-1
CASSPGLAVSSYNEQFF
TGTGCCAGCAGCCCAGGGCTAGCGGTGAGCTCCTACAATGAGCAGTTCTTC
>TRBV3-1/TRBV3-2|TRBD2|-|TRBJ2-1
CASSQREGLYNEQFF
TGTGCCAGCAGCCAGCGGGAGGGATTATACAATGAGCAGTTCTTC
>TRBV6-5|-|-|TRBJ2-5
CASSYGLSQETQYF
TGTGCCAGCAGTTACGGACTGAGTCAAGAGACCCAGTACTTC
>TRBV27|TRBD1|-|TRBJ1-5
CASSPADRDNQPQHF
TGTGCCAGCAGTCCCGCCGACAGGGACAATCAGCCCCAGCATTTT
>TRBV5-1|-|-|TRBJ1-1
CASSLDYDTEAFF
TGCGCCAGCAGCTTGGACTATGACACTGAAGCTTTCTTT
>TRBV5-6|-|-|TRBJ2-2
CASSKPLSNTGELFF
TGTGCCAGCAGCAAGCCCCTTTCTAACACCGGGGAGCTGTTTTTT
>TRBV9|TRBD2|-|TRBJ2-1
CASNPGGNYNEQFF
TGTGCCAGCAACCCCGGGGGGAACTACAATGAGCAGTTCTTC
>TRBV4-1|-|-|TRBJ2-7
CASSPPEYF
TGCGCCAGCAGCCCCCCCGAGTACTTC
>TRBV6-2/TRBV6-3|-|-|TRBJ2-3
CASSEPGSGDTQYF
TGTGCCAGCAGTGAGCCGGGGTCGGGGGATACGCAGTATTTT
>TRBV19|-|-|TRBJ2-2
CASSRNSYTNTGELFF
TGTGCCAGTAGTCGGAACAGTTATACGAACACCGGGGAGCTGTTTTTT
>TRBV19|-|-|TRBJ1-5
CASSIEPPTSNQPQHF
TGTGCCAGTAGTATAGAACCACCGACAAGCAATCAGCCCCAGCATTTT
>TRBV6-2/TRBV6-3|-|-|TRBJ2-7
CASSYQLRSYEQYF
TGTGCCAGCAGCTATCAACTGCGGTCCTACGAGCAGTACTTC
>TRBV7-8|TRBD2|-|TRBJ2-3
CASFGSGRQEADTQYF
TGTGCCAGCTTCGGTAGCGGGAGGCAGGAGGCAGATACGCAGTATTTT
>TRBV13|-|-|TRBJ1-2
CASSTGLSGYTF
TGTGCCAGCAGCACAGGTCTGAGCGGCTACACCTTC
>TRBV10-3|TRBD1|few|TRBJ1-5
CAISDGQGIQPQHF
TGTGCCATCAGTGACGGACAGGGGATTCAGCCCCAGCATTTT
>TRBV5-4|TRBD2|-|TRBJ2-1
CASSFTSVNEQFF
TGTGCCAGCAGCTTTACTAGCGTCAATGAGCAGTTCTTC
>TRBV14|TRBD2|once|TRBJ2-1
CASSGGGLNYNEQFF
TGTGCCAGCAGCGGCGGGGGACTTAACTACAATGAGCAGTTCTTC
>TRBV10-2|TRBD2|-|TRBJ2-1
CASSVAGGRIDEQFF
TGCGCCAGCAGTGTAGCGGGAGGGCGTATCGATGAGCAGTTCTTC
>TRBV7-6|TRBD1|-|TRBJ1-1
CASSLTQGLNTEAFF
TGTGCCAGCAGCTTAACACAGGGGCTGAACACTGAAGCTTTCTTT
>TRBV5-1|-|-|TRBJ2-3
CASSSLDSASTDTQYF
TGCGCCAGCAGCTCTTTGGACTCCGCCAGCACAGATACGCAGTATTTT
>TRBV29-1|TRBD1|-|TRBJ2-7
CSVEVRGPNEQYF
TGCAGCGTTGAAGTCAGGGGGCCCAACGAGCAGTACTTC
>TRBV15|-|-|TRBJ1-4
CATSIGGAANEKLFF
TGTGCCACCAGCATTGGAGGGGCGGCTAATGAAAAACTGTTTTTT